This TCR beta chain was recorded in a study of vaccination and CD4 T cells after COVID-19. At the Johns Hopkins FTIC core, DNA taken from cultured CD4+ T cells was sequenced by way of the Oncomine TCR Beta short-read assay. TCRdb independently ran MiXCR on the PCR reads; one entry per CDR3 protein. Found here are around 16,000 distinct CDR3 sequences, approximately 54% of them singletons; the top ten hold approximately 15%. CDR1 is MNHEY, CDR2 SMNVEV, per germline (reference sequence). This CDR3 has 16 residues. The V segment lost 6 bases and the J segment 2 bases; nucleotides outside the gene matches: 10. The time point is: late sampling 161 to 241 days after vaccination in a few convalescent patients. Treatment indicated: approximately nine-day PBMC culture with coronavirus spike peptide pools or control peptides (ViraFEST assay). A word on this clonotype: The antigen is not known.

This chain uses TRBV27 with TRBJ1-5; 7 nucleotides line up with TRBD1. This receptor was identified in a human donor who had recovered from COVID-19. Source: CD4+ T cells from blood, cultured in vitro, taken about 7 months after SARS-CoV-2 vaccination. The CDR3 region is CASRYRQGLCNQPQHF. The CDR3 DNA is TGTGCCAGCAGATACAGACAGGGACTCTGCAATCAGCCCCAGCATTTT.